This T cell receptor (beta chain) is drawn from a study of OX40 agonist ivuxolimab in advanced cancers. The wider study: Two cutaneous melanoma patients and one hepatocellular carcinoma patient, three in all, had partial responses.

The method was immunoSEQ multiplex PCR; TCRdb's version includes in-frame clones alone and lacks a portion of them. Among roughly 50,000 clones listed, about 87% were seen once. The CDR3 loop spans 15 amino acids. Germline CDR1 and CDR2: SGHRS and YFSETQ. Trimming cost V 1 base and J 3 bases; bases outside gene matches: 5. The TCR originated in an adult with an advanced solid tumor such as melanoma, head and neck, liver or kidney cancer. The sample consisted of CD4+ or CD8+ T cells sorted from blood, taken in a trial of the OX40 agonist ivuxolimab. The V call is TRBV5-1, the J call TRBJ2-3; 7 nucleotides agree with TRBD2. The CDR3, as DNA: TGCGCCAGCAGCTTGTCAGCGGGAATAACAGATACGCAGTATTTT. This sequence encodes CASSLSAGITDTQYF.